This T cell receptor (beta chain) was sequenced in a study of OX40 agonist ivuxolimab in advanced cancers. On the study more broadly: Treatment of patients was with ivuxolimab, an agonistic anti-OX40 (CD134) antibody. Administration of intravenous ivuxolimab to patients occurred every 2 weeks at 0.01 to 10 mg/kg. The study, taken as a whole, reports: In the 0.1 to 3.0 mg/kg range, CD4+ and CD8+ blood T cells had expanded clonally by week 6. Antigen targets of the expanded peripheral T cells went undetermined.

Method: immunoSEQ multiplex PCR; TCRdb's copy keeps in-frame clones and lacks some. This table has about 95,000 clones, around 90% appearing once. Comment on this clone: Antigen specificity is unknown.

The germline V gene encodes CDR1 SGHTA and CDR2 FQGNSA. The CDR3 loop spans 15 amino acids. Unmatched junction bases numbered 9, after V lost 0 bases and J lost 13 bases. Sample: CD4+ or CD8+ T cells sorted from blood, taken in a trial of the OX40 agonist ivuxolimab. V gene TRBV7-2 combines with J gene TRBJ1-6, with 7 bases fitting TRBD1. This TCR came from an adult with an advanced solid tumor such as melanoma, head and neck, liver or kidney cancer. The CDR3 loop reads CASSLAETPTGPLHF. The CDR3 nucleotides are TGTGCCAGCAGCTTAGCGGAGACCCCGACAGGGCCCCTCCACTTT.